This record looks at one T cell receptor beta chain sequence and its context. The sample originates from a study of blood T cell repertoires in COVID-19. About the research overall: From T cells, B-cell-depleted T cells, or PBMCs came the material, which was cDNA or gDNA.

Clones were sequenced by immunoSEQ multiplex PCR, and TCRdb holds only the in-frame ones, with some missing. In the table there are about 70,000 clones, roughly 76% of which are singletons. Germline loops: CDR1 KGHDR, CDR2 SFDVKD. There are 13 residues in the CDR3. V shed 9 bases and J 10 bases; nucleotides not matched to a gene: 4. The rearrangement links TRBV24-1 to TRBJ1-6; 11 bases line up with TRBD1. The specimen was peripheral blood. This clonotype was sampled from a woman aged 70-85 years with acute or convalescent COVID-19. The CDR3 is CATGGQGGSPLHF. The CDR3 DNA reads TGTGCCACCGGGGGACAGGGGGGATCACCCCTCCACTTT.